This TCR beta chain was found in a study of control samples from healthy donors and cancer patients. The CDR3 covers 13 residues. Deletions cut 1 base from V and 4 bases from J, with 5 bases between. TCRdb's table, derived via immunoSEQ multiplex PCR, lists solely in-frame clones and lacks some. The data contain about 89,000 clones, about 89% of them singletons. Source material: blood. The receptor's source is a man aged 30 to 45 in good health. V usage is TRBV12-3 or TRBV12-4 and J usage is TRBJ1-3; the D is unclear. CDR3 amino acids: CASSLGRGNTIYF. The CDR3 DNA is TGTGCCAGCAGTTTAGGGCGGGGAAACACCATATATTTT.